This entry lists 27 T cell receptor beta chains sequenced from one sample in a study of response to subunit inactivated influenza vaccine. From the RT-PCR reads, TCRdb called clonotypes with MiXCR, one entry per CDR3 protein. The sample yields more than 700,000 distinct CDR3 sequences, 21% seen once. The sample consisted of PBMCs from blood, taken roughly 5 days after vaccination. These receptors were collected from a man aged 50 to 60 who received an inactivated influenza vaccine.

This clonotype appeared many times. The chain uses TRBV20-1 and TRBJ2-1; 8 bases map to TRBD1. V dropped 5 bases and J dropped 6; count of bases not matched to a gene: 9. CDR3 length: 14 amino acids. Germline CDR1 is DFQATT and CDR2 is SNEGSKA (reference sequence). In DNA, the CDR3 is TGCAGTGCTCCCTCACAGGGGACAGGCAATGAGCAGTTCTTC. Encoded protein: CSAPSQGTGNEQFF.

This clonotype was seen a few times. V and J are TRBV24-1 and TRBJ2-1; 15 bases line up with TRBD2. Germline values: CDR1 KGHDR, CDR2 SFDVKD. The CDR3 is 15 amino acids. Unmatched junction bases numbered 6, after V lost 3 bases and J lost 13 bases. Here the CDR3 DNA reads TGTGCCACCAGTGATCAGGGACTAGCGGGAGGCGGACAGTTCTTC. Amino acid sequence: CATSDQGLAGGGQFF.

V is TRBV12-3 or TRBV12-4 and J is TRBJ1-2; D might be TRBD1 (6 bases). The CDR3 covers 12 residues. V gave up 7 bases and J gave up 5 bases, with 11 bases separating them. CDR3 nucleotides: TGTGCCAGCACCCTACAGGGTTATGGCTACACCTTC. Translated: CASTLQGYGYTF.

The V and J genes are TRBV20-1 and TRBJ1-1; D call uncertain. The CDR3 loop spans 13 amino acids. Germline V gene lookup returns CDR1 DFQATT and CDR2 SNEGSKA (reference sequence). V lost 1 base, J lost 4 bases, and 10 bases lay in between. The CDR3 protein is CSARVVDGTEAFF. Written as DNA, the CDR3 is TGCAGTGCTAGAGTGGTTGACGGCACTGAAGCTTTCTTT.

This clonotype was picked up a small number of times. This chain links TRBV29-1 with TRBJ1-2; 9 nucleotides align to TRBD1. The CDR3 sequence is 13 residues long. CDR1 and CDR2 (germline): SQVTM, ANQGSEA. V lost 6 bases, J lost 6 bases, and 8 bases stayed unmatched. The CDR3 DNA reads as TGCAGCGTGGCCATACAGGGGGCGAATGGCTACACCTTC. It is translated as CSVAIQGANGYTF.

This clonotype was seen a few times. The V and J genes are TRBV12-3 or TRBV12-4 and TRBJ1-1; D gene unclear. CDR3 length equals 12 residues. Deletions cut 2 bases from V and 10 bases from J, with 11 bases between. The CDR3 DNA sequence: TGTGCCAGCAGTTTACTAAGGAAGGCAGCTTTCTTT. Translated, it gives CASSLLRKAAFF.

This clonotype was counted only a few times. V is TRBV7-2 and J is TRBJ2-7, with no clear D. The ends were cut back, 2 bases at V and 4 bases at J, with 9 bases in the middle. Per germline, CDR1 SGHTA and CDR2 FQGNSA. The CDR3 is 13 amino acids. The CDR3 DNA sequence: TGTGCCAGCAGCTTATCCCAGCGATACGAGCAGTACTTC. It translates to CASSLSQRYEQYF.

This clonotype appeared a few times. This chain uses TRBV4-1 with TRBJ2-7; 8 nucleotides line up with TRBD1. CDR3 length: 16 amino acids. J was trimmed by 2 bases and V by 2 bases; bases with no gene match: 8. Germline loops: CDR1 MGHRA, CDR2 YSYEKL. The CDR3 spells CASSQRRDRQAYEQYF. DNA for the CDR3: TGCGCCAGCAGCCAAAGGAGGGACAGGCAGGCCTACGAGCAGTACTTC.

This chain links TRBV4-1 with TRBJ2-3, with TRBD2 identical over 10 bases. CDR3 length: 18 amino acids. Germline trimming cut 0 bases from V and 0 bases from J; bases unmatched to any gene: 6. Germline V gene data show CDR1 as MGHRA and CDR2 as YSYEKL. CDR3 protein: CASSQESGRALSTDTQYF. The CDR3 DNA reads as TGCGCCAGCAGCCAAGAGAGCGGGAGGGCCCTAAGCACAGATACGCAGTATTTT.

This chain links TRBV20-1 with TRBJ2-1; D is unclear. The CDR3 runs 15 residues. Trimming took off 3 bases at V and 4 bases at J, with 16 bases between the two ends. The germline gives CDR1 DFQATT, CDR2 SNEGSKA (reference sequence). The CDR3 reads CSARGPAPLYNEQFF. In DNA form, the CDR3 reads TGCAGTGCTAGGGGCCCAGCGCCACTTTACAATGAGCAGTTCTTC.

This chain joins TRBV28 and TRBJ2-4; D tentatively fits TRBD1 or TRBD2 (6 bases each). Germline loops: CDR1 MDHEN, CDR2 SYDVKM. Trimming left V 7 bases short and J 3 bases short, with 19 bases between. The CDR3 has 16 amino acids. The CDR3 DNA sequence: TGTGCCAGCACCAAAAGGGGGGCCTCCATCAAAAACATTCAGTACTTC. Protein product: CASTKRGASIKNIQYF.

In its sample, this clonotype was seen a few times. The gene calls are TRBV7-6 and TRBJ2-4, with D possibly being TRBD1 (6 bases). The germline V gene encodes CDR1 SGHVS and CDR2 FNYEAQ. The CDR3 is made up of 14 amino acids. V lost 5 bases to trimming and J lost 5 bases, with 13 bases between them. The CDR3 coding sequence is TGTGCCAGCAGCACCCCAGGGGCCGAAAACATTCAGTACTTC. This translates into CASSTPGAENIQYF.

The V gene is TRBV5-1, the J gene TRBJ1-1; no firm D call. The germline gives CDR1 SGHRS, CDR2 YFSETQ. V lost 0 bases and J 1 base, leaving 13 bases between the germline ends. The CDR3 sequence is 16 residues long. As DNA, the CDR3 is TGCGCCAGCAGCTTGGTGCCCCCGAAAGGGAACACTGAAGCTTTCTTT. It yields the protein CASSLVPPKGNTEAFF.

The chain couples TRBV4-3 to TRBJ1-2, with 7 bases fitting TRBD1. The CDR3 contains 15 residues. With V trimmed by 3 bases and J by 8 bases, 12 bases remained unmatched. Looked up from germline, CDR1 is LGHNA and CDR2 is YSLEER. The CDR3 is CASSQLQGQRGGYTF. The CDR3 coding sequence is TGCGCCAGCAGCCAGCTACAGGGGCAGAGGGGGGGCTACACCTTC.

The chain has TRBV11-2 and TRBJ2-4, with TRBD2 as a possible D gene (5 bases). V was shortened by 0 bases and J by 0 bases, with 18 bases between the two germline ends. This CDR3 spans 19 amino acids. The germline gives CDR1 SGHAT, CDR2 FQNNGV. CDR3 DNA sequence: TGTGCCAGCAGCTTAGATCTATGGGAGACTACCAGAGCCAAAAACATTCAGTACTTC. This sequence encodes CASSLDLWETTRAKNIQYF.

The chain employs TRBV7-6 and TRBJ2-7; possible D gene TRBD2, 6 bases. Trimming removed 1 base at V and 3 bases at J, with 16 bases between. CDR1 and CDR2 (germline): SGHVS, FNYEAQ. This CDR3 is built from 16 residues. The CDR3 DNA is TGTGCCAGCAGCTTAGATATGGCGGGGAATCTCTACGAGCAGTACTTC. It encodes CASSLDMAGNLYEQYF.

This clonotype has a handful of counts. Its ends do not fully match the called genes, so a read error is possible. CDR3 DNA: TGCAGTGTTCCGCCAGATCTTAGCGGGAATGCGCAGTTCTTC. Its translation is CSVPPDLSGNAQFF. The chain combines TRBV20-1 with TRBJ2-1; 8 positions agree with TRBD2. CDR3 length equals 14 residues. CDR1 is DFQATT, CDR2 SNEGSKA, per germline (reference sequence).

Comments on this clonotype: A clone one base away is much larger, so this may be a read error. The rearrangement links TRBV29-1 to TRBJ2-1; TRBD2 matches 10 bases. Germline trimming cut 8 bases from V and 0 bases from J; bases unmatched to any gene: 4. Germline lookup yields CDR1 SQVTM and CDR2 ANQGSEA. The CDR3 covers 14 residues. CDR3 loop: CSPSGGDSYNEQFF. DNA for the CDR3: TGCAGCCCTAGCGGGGGTGACTCCTACAATGAGCAGTTCTTC.

The chain couples TRBV9 to TRBJ2-2; 8 nucleotides align to TRBD1. This CDR3 is built from 17 residues. Looked up from germline, CDR1 is SGDLS and CDR2 is YYNGEE. V lost 0 bases to trimming and J lost 5 bases; unmatched junction nucleotides: 9. CDR3 sequence reads: CASSVVGQGAGTGELFF. In nucleotides, the CDR3 is TGTGCCAGCAGCGTAGTGGGCCAGGGGGCCGGTACCGGGGAGCTGTTTTTT.

This clonotype was observed a few times. The genes are TRBV5-1 and TRBJ1-6; the match to TRBD1 covers 9 bases. J lost 7 bases, V lost 4 bases, and 6 bases had no gene match. Germline values: CDR1 SGHRS, CDR2 YFSETQ. This CDR3 is built from 15 residues. Written as DNA, the CDR3 is TGCGCCAGCAGCCCGTGGACAGGGGAAAATTCACCCCTCCACTTT. Its translation: CASSPWTGENSPLHF.

This clonotype was picked up a small number of times. The rearrangement joins TRBV6-2 or TRBV6-3 to TRBJ2-7; weak D call: TRBD2 (6 bases). The V and J ends lost 5 bases and 7 bases respectively, with 12 bases between them. Germline V gives CDR1 MNHEY, CDR2 SVGEGT. The CDR3 contains 12 residues. CDR3 residues: CASSRLVVEQYF. CDR3 nucleotides: TGTGCCAGCAGTCGACTAGTAGTTGAGCAGTACTTC.

This clonotype appeared many times. The chain couples TRBV20-1 to TRBJ2-7; TRBD1 might be the D (6 bases). CDR1 is DFQATT and CDR2 is SNEGSKA in the germline V gene (reference sequence). This CDR3 region has 12 residues. Trimming removed 4 bases from V and 5 bases from J, with 12 bases in between. CDR3 loop: CSAKRGMDEQYF. CDR3 sequence (DNA): TGCAGTGCTAAGAGGGGGATGGACGAGCAGTACTTC.

This clonotype was found a few times. The J gene is TRBJ2-1, the V gene TRBV10-3; maybe TRBD2 (5 bases). CDR1 is ENHRY and CDR2 is SYGVKD in the germline V gene. The CDR3 loop spans 14 amino acids. Between the trimmed V and J ends, which lost 2 bases and 7 bases, there was a span of 12 bases. The CDR3 here is CAISEPRVGNEQFF. In DNA form, the CDR3 reads TGTGCCATCAGTGAGCCGCGGGTTGGGAATGAGCAGTTCTTC.

This clonotype was found a few times. The chain joins TRBV6-2 or TRBV6-3 to TRBJ2-1; perhaps D is TRBD1 or TRBD2 (6 bases each). Germline V gene sequence: CDR1 MNHEY, CDR2 SVGEGT. V dropped 7 bases and J dropped 0 bases, with 13 bases sitting between them. The CDR3 consists of 15 residues. CDR3 nucleotide sequence: TGTGCCAGCATCTGGGGGGCGAGCTCCTACAATGAGCAGTTCTTC. Translating gives CASIWGASSYNEQFF.

For this clonotype: Sequence at one end of the junction differs from germline and may be a read error. This chain connects TRBV7-2 to TRBJ2-3; 10 nucleotides match TRBD2. The CDR3 contains 17 residues. CDR1 is SGHTA and CDR2 is FQGNSA in the germline V gene. The CDR3 is CASSLLASGRKVDTQYF. CDR3 nucleotide sequence: TGTGCCAGCAGCTTATTGGCTAGCGGGAGAAAGGTAGATACACAGTATTTT.

This clonotype was detected ten times or more. This rearrangement joins TRBV20-1 to TRBJ2-7; the match to TRBD2 covers 7 bases. V lost 0 bases and J lost 3; bases outside the gene matches: 8. Germline V gene data show CDR1 as DFQATT and CDR2 as SNEGSKA (reference sequence). The CDR3 covers 15 residues. The CDR3 region is CSARDPYGRNYEQYF. CDR3 nucleotide sequence: TGCAGTGCTAGAGATCCATACGGGAGGAACTACGAGCAGTACTTC.

V and J are TRBV5-1 and TRBJ2-7; the D gene is possibly TRBD2 (6 bases). Germline CDR1 is SGHRS and CDR2 is YFSETQ. The V end lost 6 bases, the J end lost 2 bases, and 18 bases lay between the germline ends. The CDR3 has 15 residues. The CDR3 loop is CASTPGDRQPYEQYF. Here the CDR3 DNA reads TGCGCCAGCACCCCGGGGGACCGTCAACCCTACGAGCAGTACTTC.